This T cell receptor beta chain was observed in a study of read filtering for tumor transcriptome and immune sequencing. Study-wide points: Around 80% of IR-seq clonotypes had a single read, yet these held about 3.4% of reads.

The table lists this clonotype with many counts. Its target is not known. This library used roughly 400 ng RNA and molecular barcoded adaptors spanning alpha/delta and beta/gamma chains. TCRdb recomputed calls from the reads with MiXCR, one row per CDR3 protein. The sample lists approximately 58,000 distinct CDR3 sequences, 20% to 25% occurring once. The V and J ends lost 8 bases and 4 bases respectively, with 17 bases between them. Germline V gene data show CDR1 as MNHEY and CDR2 as SVGAGI. This CDR3 is 15 amino acids long. The clonotype was recovered from a donor at least 40 years old with multiple myeloma. The specimen sequenced was a population of CD138-negative cells sorted from bone marrow. The chain recombines TRBV6-5 with TRBJ2-2; D is possibly TRBD2 (6 bases). The CDR3 is CASRLGGLGTGELFF. The CDR3 nucleotides are TGTGCCAGCCGGCTAGGAGGGTTGGGCACCGGGGAGCTGTTTTTT.